Each of the 17 T cell receptor beta chains below was sequenced from the same sample in a study of blood T cell repertoires in COVID-19. Profiling relied on immunoSEQ multiplex PCR, and the TCRdb table lists in-frame clones only, not all of them. The repertoire holds hundreds of thousands of clones, with around 89% as singletons. The sample consisted of peripheral blood. Source of these receptors: a young woman with acute or convalescent COVID-19.

The J gene is TRBJ2-7, the V gene TRBV28, with 9 bases aligning to TRBD1. Germline V lookup: CDR1 MDHEN, CDR2 SYDVKM. This CDR3 is built from 15 residues. V dropped 6 bases and J dropped 4; count of bases not matched to a gene: 10. The CDR3 nucleotides read TGTGCCAGCAGGCCGAAGTACAGGGGGCTATACGAGCAGTACTTC. Translated, it gives CASRPKYRGLYEQYF.

This chain links TRBV5-1 with TRBJ1-4, with TRBD1 matching 9 bases. Germline V gene lookup returns CDR1 SGHRS and CDR2 YFSETQ. This CDR3 contains 14 residues. The junction had 5 bases not matched to a gene; V was cut back by 3 bases and J by 8 bases. The CDR3 nucleotides read TGCGCCAGCAGCTCACAGGGGGCAAGAGAAAAACTGTTTTTT. This codes for CASSSQGAREKLFF.

J is TRBJ2-7 and V is TRBV5-1, with D possibly matching TRBD2 (6 bases). Trimming cost V 0 bases and J 11 bases, with 12 bases left between them. CDR3 length: 12 residues. Germline V gene data show CDR1 as SGHRS and CDR2 as YFSETQ. CDR3 bases: TGCGCCAGCAGCTTGGAAGGGACTTCCAAGTACTTC. This gives the protein CASSLEGTSKYF.

This rearrangement joins TRBV7-9 to TRBJ2-2; D is perhaps TRBD1 (6 bases). The germline V and J ends were trimmed by 3 bases and 3 bases, with 17 bases remaining between them. The germline V gene encodes CDR1 SEHNR and CDR2 FQNEAQ (reference sequence). The CDR3 contains 17 residues. CDR3 sequence (DNA): TGTGCCAGCAGCTTCTCCAAAACGGACAGCTACACCGGGGAGCTGTTTTTT. Residues: CASSFSKTDSYTGELFF.

CDR3 nucleotide sequence: TGCGCCAGCAGCTTTTGGGGGGAGGATAATTCACCCCTCCACTTT. Encoded protein: CASSFWGEDNSPLHF. The chain joins TRBV5-1 to TRBJ1-6; maybe TRBD1 (5 bases). Germline V gene lookup returns CDR1 SGHRS and CDR2 YFSETQ. The CDR3 extends over 15 amino acids. V shed 2 bases and J shed 5 bases, with 11 bases lying between them. Combining the CDR3 with reference TRBV5-1 and TRBJ1-6 gives the whole variable domain KAGVTQTPRYLIKTRGQQVTLSCSPISGHRSVSWYQQTPGQGLQFLFEYFSETQRNKGNFPGRFSGRQFSNSRSEMNVSTLELGDSALYLCASSFWGEDNSPLHFGNGTRLTVT.

This clone was counted between two and nine times. The chain has TRBV30 and TRBJ2-7, with 9 positions matching TRBD1. CDR3 length equals 14 residues. Germline CDR1 is GTSNPN and CDR2 is SVGIG (reference sequence). V was clipped by 3 bases and J by 1 base; unmatched bases: 4. CDR3 bases: TGTGCCTGGAGCAAGGACAGGGGATCCTACGAGCAGTACTTC. Protein product: CAWSKDRGSYEQYF.

The V call is TRBV30, the J call TRBJ1-4; D gene ambiguous. The CDR3 runs 11 residues. The V gene lost 1 base and the J gene lost 8 bases, with 5 bases spanning the gap. CDR1 and CDR2 (germline): GTSNPN, SVGIG (reference sequence). DNA for the CDR3: TGTGCCTGGAGTGAGGAGGAAAAACTGTTTTTT. Protein sequence: CAWSEEEKLFF.

The chain joins TRBV6-5 to TRBJ2-1, with 8 bases identical to TRBD2. Looked up from germline, CDR1 is MNHEY and CDR2 is SVGAGI. The CDR3 runs 15 residues. Trimming cost V 10 bases and J 2 bases; bases outside gene matches: 10. The DNA of the CDR3 is TGTGCCACAGGCCCTTCCGGGGGGGCCTACAATGAGCAGTTCTTC. Its translation is CATGPSGGAYNEQFF.

The sample holds a few counts of this clone. The same CDR3 can be traced to other DNA sequences in this sample. V is TRBV5-1 and J is TRBJ1-1, with 9 bases lining up with TRBD1. The CDR3 covers 14 residues. V lost 4 bases to trimming and J lost 1 base; unmatched junction nucleotides: 2. The germline CDR1 and CDR2 sequences are SGHRS and YFSETQ. CDR3 bases: TGCGCCAGCAGCAGGGGACAGGGGAACACTGAAGCTTTCTTT. It yields the protein CASSRGQGNTEAFF.

The V and J genes are TRBV5-6 and TRBJ1-2; unclear D gene. The CDR3 extends over 12 amino acids. Between the trimmed V and J ends, which lost 1 base and 8 bases, there was a span of 9 bases. From germline, CDR1 is SGHDT and CDR2 YYEEEE. Written as DNA, the CDR3 is TGTGCCAGCAGCTTGTATGCGTCCGGCTACACCTTC. Its translation: CASSLYASGYTF. Full variable domain (outside the CDR3, taken from reference TRBV5-6 and TRBJ1-2): DAGVTQSPTHLIKTRGQQVTLRCSPKSGHDTVSWYQQALGQGPQFIFQYYEEEERQRGNFPDRFSGHQFPNYSSELNVNALLLGDSALYLCASSLYASGYTFGSGTRLTVV.

About this clone: At one boundary the junction diverges from the germline segment, which might be a read error. The gene calls are TRBV2 and TRBJ1-1; D possibly corresponds to TRBD1 (6 bases). This CDR3 region has 16 residues. The V gene's germline CDR1 is SNHLY and CDR2 FYNNEI. The CDR3: CASREGGGGWITEAFF. The CDR3 DNA sequence: TGTGCCAGCAGAGAAGGGGGTGGAGGCTGGATCACTGAAGCTTTCTTT.

The gene calls are TRBV9 and TRBJ2-5; TRBD2 might be the D (7 bases). This CDR3 is 14 amino acids long. Trimming took off 4 bases at V and 4 bases at J, with 14 bases between the two ends. Germline values: CDR1 SGDLS, CDR2 YYNGEE. The CDR3, as DNA: TGTGCCAGCAGCCCCGCGGGGGCCAGAGAGACCCAGTACTTC. It translates to CASSPAGARETQYF.

The chain is built from TRBV27 and TRBJ2-6; possible D gene TRBD2, 5 bases. The CDR3 runs 15 residues. CDR1 and CDR2 (germline): MNHEY, SMNVEV (reference sequence). With 4 bases removed from V and 7 bases from J, the gap between germline ends came to 14 bases. CDR3 sequence (DNA): TGTGCCAGCAGTTCGTGGTCCGGGAACGCCAACGTCCTGACTTTC. Protein product: CASSSWSGNANVLTF.

V is TRBV5-8 and J is TRBJ1-6, with a tentative D call TRBD1 (6 bases). Trimming removed 6 bases at V and 14 bases at J, with 24 bases between. The V gene's germline CDR1 is SGHTS and CDR2 YDEGEE. This CDR3 has 15 residues. The CDR3 reads CASTSPLGGRGALHF. Written as DNA, the CDR3 is TGTGCCAGCACCTCCCCTCTGGGGGGCCGGGGGGCCCTCCACTTT.

The chain couples TRBV2 to TRBJ1-1; D perhaps matches TRBD1 (5 bases). The germline V and J ends were trimmed by 3 bases and 1 base, with 12 bases remaining between them. The V gene's germline CDR1 is SNHLY and CDR2 FYNNEI. CDR3 size: 15 residues. CDR3 loop: CASSDSLGGNTEAFF. DNA for the CDR3: TGTGCCAGCAGTGACAGCCTCGGGGGGAACACTGAAGCTTTCTTT.

This clone was detected once. The chain couples TRBV5-4 to TRBJ2-1, with a tentative D call TRBD2 (6 bases). The germline V gene has CDR1 SGHNT and CDR2 YYREEE (reference sequence). The CDR3 runs to 14 residues. V shed 6 bases and J shed 4 bases, with 14 bases lying between them. CDR3 amino acids: CASTKSGYYNEQFF. The CDR3 DNA reads as TGTGCCAGCACCAAAAGCGGGTATTACAATGAGCAGTTCTTC. Variable domain in full (rest from reference TRBV5-4 and TRBJ2-1): ETGVTQSPTHLIKTRGQQVTLRCSSQSGHNTVSWYQQALGQGPQFIFQYYREEENGRGNFPPRFSGLQFPNYSSELNVNALELDDSALYLCASTKSGYYNEQFFGPGTRLTVL.

The genes are TRBV7-9 and TRBJ1-1; 8 bases match TRBD1. The germline gives CDR1 SEHNR, CDR2 FQNEAQ (reference sequence). The CDR3 runs to 14 residues. Trimming removed 4 bases from V and 8 bases from J; junction bases left unmatched: 9. CDR3 in DNA: TGTGCCAGCAGCTGGCCAGGGGGCCACTTCGAAGCTTTCTTT. Amino acids: CASSWPGGHFEAFF.